One and the same sample provided the 5 T cell receptor beta chains below, sequenced in a study of CD8 T cells in ankylosing spondylitis. Each CDR3 protein gets one entry after TCRdb re-called the 5' RACE reads with MiXCR. The data contain roughly 48,000 distinct CDR3 sequences, about 7.8% of them singletons. The sample comprised blood, either unsorted or a sorted T cell fraction (not recorded which). These receptors originate from a female donor with ankylosing spondylitis or in good health (not recorded which).

This clonotype was seen repeatedly, ten times or more. This chain links TRBV20-1 with TRBJ2-5; D could derive from TRBD1 or TRBD2 (5 bases each). V shed 6 bases and J shed 4 bases, with 18 bases lying between them. Germline CDR1 and CDR2: DFQATT and SNEGSKA (reference sequence). The CDR3 covers 14 residues. In DNA, the CDR3 is TGCAGTGCCCGTCTCATTGGGGGTAGAGAGACCCAGTACTTC. Its translation is CSARLIGGRETQYF.

There are many counts of this clonotype. The chain uses TRBV5-5 and TRBJ1-5; no clear D. Trimming left V 0 bases short and J 2 bases short, with 9 bases between. The CDR3 consists of 15 residues. Germline CDR1 SGHKS, CDR2 YYEKEE (reference sequence). The CDR3 coding sequence is TGTGCCAGCAGCTTGGTGGTGGCAGGCAATCAGCCCCAGCATTTT. Translated, it gives CASSLVVAGNQPQHF.

This clonotype was recorded many times. The CDR3 DNA is TGTGCCAGCAGTTTACGGGGAGCTAGCACTGAAGCTTTCTTT. Its translation is CASSLRGASTEAFF. The V gene is TRBV12-3 or TRBV12-4, the J gene TRBJ1-1; D is unclear. This CDR3 region has 14 residues. Trimming left V 2 bases short and J 4 bases short, with 11 bases between.

This clonotype was found many times. The chain couples TRBV11-3 to TRBJ1-2; D is possibly TRBD1 (6 bases). Trimming stripped 4 bases from V and 4 bases from J, with 19 bases between. This CDR3 is 16 amino acids long. Germline CDR1 reads SGHNT; CDR2 reads YENEEA. CDR3 loop: CASSWATGTYGYGYTF. The CDR3, as DNA: TGTGCCAGCAGCTGGGCCACAGGGACCTACGGCTATGGCTACACCTTC. Complete variable domain (other parts from reference TRBV11-3 and TRBJ1-2): EAGVVQSPRYKIIEKKQPVAFWCNPISGHNTLYWYLQNLGQGPELLIRYENEEAVDDSQLPKDRFSAERLKGVDSTLKIQPAELGDSAVYLCASSWATGTYGYGYTFGSGTRLTVV.

This clonotype came up many times. The rearrangement joins TRBV5-1 to TRBJ2-3, with 7 bases that match TRBD2. The CDR3 loop spans 20 amino acids. The germline V gene encodes CDR1 SGHRS and CDR2 YFSETQ. The ends lost 7 bases at V and 0 bases at J; junction bases unmatched: 23. The CDR3 DNA follows: TGCGCCAGCCGACCTGGCCCAACGGGGGGACCCCCATCTAGCACAGATACGCAGTATTTT. Translation gives CASRPGPTGGPPSSTDTQYF.